This TCR beta chain was captured in a study of T cell responses to AZD1222 COVID-19 vaccine. The V gene's germline CDR1 is SEHNR and CDR2 FQNEAQ (reference sequence). After removal of 1 base from V and 5 bases from J, the junction contained 4 bases not matched to a gene. CDR3 size: 15 residues. As concerns this clone: Its target is unknown.

Study conclusions and caveats: Most donors were white British and more were female, and clonal diversity was possibly underestimated. Targeting of unmutated variant regions was reportedly seen in nearly half of spike-specific TCRs. Two AZD1222 doses significantly raised spike-specific TCR breadth and depth over controls.

TCRdb's table, derived via immunoSEQ multiplex PCR, lists solely in-frame clones and lacks some. This sample has tens of thousands of clones, with approximately 86% found just once. The material was peripheral blood, obtained on day 0 of AZD1222 vaccination. This TCR was sampled from an adult in good health. The rearrangement joins TRBV7-9 to TRBJ2-1, with 8 bases aligning to TRBD1. The CDR3 protein is CASSLVRGRNNEQFF. In DNA form, the CDR3 reads TGTGCCAGCAGCTTAGTCAGGGGGCGAAACAATGAGCAGTTCTTC.